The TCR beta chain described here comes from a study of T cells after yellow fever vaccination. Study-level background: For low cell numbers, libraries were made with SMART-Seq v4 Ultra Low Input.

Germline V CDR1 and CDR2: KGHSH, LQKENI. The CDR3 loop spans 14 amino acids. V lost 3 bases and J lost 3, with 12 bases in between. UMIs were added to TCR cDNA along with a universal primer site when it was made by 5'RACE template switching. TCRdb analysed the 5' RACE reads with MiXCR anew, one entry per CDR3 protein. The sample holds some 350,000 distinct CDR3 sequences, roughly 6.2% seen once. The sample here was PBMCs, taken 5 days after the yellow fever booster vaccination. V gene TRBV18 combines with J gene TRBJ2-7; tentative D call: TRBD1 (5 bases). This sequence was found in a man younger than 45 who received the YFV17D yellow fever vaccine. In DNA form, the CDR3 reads TGTGCCAGCTCACCCAGGGCAGGGAACTACGAGCAGTACTTC. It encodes CASSPRAGNYEQYF.